Each of the 9 T cell receptor beta chains below was sequenced from the same sample in a study of T cell responses to AZD1222 COVID-19 vaccine. The data were produced by immunoSEQ multiplex PCR, yet TCRdb's version contains in-frame clones alone and is incomplete. The sample carries roughly 130,000 clones, 92% recorded once. The sample consisted of peripheral blood, taken on day 0 of AZD1222 vaccination. These receptors were collected from an adult in good health.

The chain recombines TRBV19 with TRBJ1-5; TRBD1 is a possible D gene (6 bases). Per the germline V gene, CDR1 is LNHDA and CDR2 is SQIVND (reference sequence). V shed 11 bases and J shed 3 bases, with 20 bases lying between them. The CDR3 runs 15 residues. This CDR3 is CAGGGYRENNQPQHF. The CDR3 DNA follows: TGTGCCGGGGGGGGCTACAGGGAAAACAATCAGCCCCAGCATTTT.

The chain links TRBV7-9 to TRBJ1-2; 9 positions agree with TRBD1. The CDR3 contains 14 residues. V trimming: 9 bases; J trimming: 2 bases; junction bases outside the gene matches: 7. The germline gives CDR1 SEHNR, CDR2 FQNEAQ (reference sequence). The CDR3 reads CASRGTGSNYGYTF. Written as DNA, the CDR3 is TGTGCCAGTAGGGGGACAGGGTCAAACTATGGCTACACCTTC. The complete variable domain, with remaining parts taken from reference TRBV7-9 and TRBJ1-2, reads DTGVSQNPRHKITKRGQNVTFRCDPISEHNRLYWYRQTLGQGPEFLTYFQNEAQLEKSRLLSDRFSAERPKGSFSTLEIQRTEQGDSAMYLCASRGTGSNYGYTFGSGTRLTVV.

J is TRBJ2-1 and V is TRBV10-3; 14 nucleotides agree with TRBD2. Germline lookup yields CDR1 ENHRY and CDR2 SYGVKD. The CDR3 sequence is 14 residues long. V lost 10 bases, J lost 9 bases, and 8 bases stayed unmatched. The DNA of the CDR3 is TGTGCCAACTCCGGGACTAGCGGGAGTACTGAGCAGTTCTTC. Its translation is CANSGTSGSTEQFF.

V gene TRBV4-2 combines with J gene TRBJ2-7; 15 positions agree with TRBD2. The CDR3 consists of 17 residues. V shed 4 bases and J 0 bases; nucleotides not matched to a gene: 4. Germline CDR1 is LGHNA and CDR2 is YNFKEQ. CDR3 residues: CASSLGLAGGLSYEQYF. Here the CDR3 DNA reads TGTGCCAGCAGCCTCGGACTAGCGGGAGGGCTCTCCTACGAGCAGTACTTC.

CDR3 protein: CASSSGTGGWRAFF. As DNA, the CDR3 is TGTGCCAGCAGCTCCGGGACAGGAGGGTGGAGAGCTTTCTTT. The chain employs TRBV7-2 and TRBJ1-1, with 8 bases fitting TRBD1. This CDR3 has 14 residues. Germline CDR1 and CDR2: SGHTA and FQGNSA. The V and J ends lost 4 bases and 10 bases, in that order; junction bases with no gene match: 11. Complete variable domain (other parts from reference TRBV7-2 and TRBJ1-1): GAGVSQSPSNKVTEKGKDVELRCDPISGHTALYWYRQSLGQGLEFLIYFQGNSAPDKSGLPSDRFSAERTGGSVSTLTIQRTQQEDSAVYLCASSSGTGGWRAFFGQGTRLTVV.

V is TRBV18 and J is TRBJ2-7; maybe TRBD1 (5 bases). Germline lookup yields CDR1 KGHSH and CDR2 LQKENI. V lost 2 bases to trimming and J lost 8 bases, with 10 bases between them. CDR3 length equals 12 residues. The CDR3 reads CASSPLAGKQYF. Here the CDR3 DNA reads TGTGCCAGCTCACCATTAGCAGGGAAGCAGTACTTC.

The chain links TRBV2 to TRBJ1-1, with 9 bases matching TRBD1. With 10 bases clipped from V and 3 bases from J, the junction kept 6 bases outside the gene matches. The length of the CDR3 is 13 residues. In germline, CDR1 is SNHLY, CDR2 FYNNEI. CDR3 protein: CATQDRGDTEAFF. Here the CDR3 DNA reads TGTGCCACCCAGGACAGGGGCGACACTGAAGCTTTCTTT.

The chain joins TRBV20-1 to TRBJ1-1; 10 bases are shared with TRBD1. Looked up from germline, CDR1 is DFQATT and CDR2 is SNEGSKA (reference sequence). V trimming: 3 bases; J trimming: 0 bases; junction bases outside the gene matches: 13. The CDR3 is 18 amino acids. CDR3 coding DNA: TGCAGTGCTAGTGACCGGGACAGGGGAGTTTTCTTGAACACTGAAGCTTTCTTT. It translates to CSASDRDRGVFLNTEAFF.

The chain has TRBV7-8 and TRBJ1-2, with TRBD1 matching over 7 bases. The CDR3 covers 15 residues. Per germline, CDR1 SGHVS and CDR2 FQNEAQ. The ends lost 5 bases at V and 4 bases at J; junction bases unmatched: 10. CDR3 in DNA: TGTGCCAGCAGCCGAATGGAGGGGGCATTCTATGGCTACACCTTC. Encoded protein: CASSRMEGAFYGYTF.